This T cell receptor (beta chain) is from a study of blood T cell repertoires in COVID-19. As for the study in general: Sites in the United States, Italy and Spain provided acute and convalescent COVID-19 samples. From T cells, B-cell-depleted T cells, or PBMCs came the material, which was cDNA or gDNA.

As processed by the authors: Reference gene primers were amplified, and this amplification served to estimate nucleated cell counts. Libraries were prepared by immunoSEQ multiplex PCR; TCRdb keeps only in-frame clonotypes and omits some of them. That table supplies the V and J calls and clone size; D and trimming were determined from the DNA. The table records 250,000 or so clones, approximately 90% of them present only once. This clone was seen only a few times. Looked up from germline, CDR1 is SGHAT and CDR2 is FQNNGV. This CDR3 contains 16 residues. The ends were cut back, 1 base at V and 6 bases at J, with 13 bases in the middle.

The sequenced sample consisted of PBMCs or T cells enriched from blood (not recorded which). The receptor was derived from a man in his forties who had recovered from COVID-19. The chain joins TRBV11-2 to TRBJ1-6; D ambiguous. This chain's CDR3 is CASSLVFREANSPLHF. CDR3 coding DNA: TGTGCCAGCAGCTTAGTGTTTAGGGAGGCTAATTCACCCCTCCACTTT.